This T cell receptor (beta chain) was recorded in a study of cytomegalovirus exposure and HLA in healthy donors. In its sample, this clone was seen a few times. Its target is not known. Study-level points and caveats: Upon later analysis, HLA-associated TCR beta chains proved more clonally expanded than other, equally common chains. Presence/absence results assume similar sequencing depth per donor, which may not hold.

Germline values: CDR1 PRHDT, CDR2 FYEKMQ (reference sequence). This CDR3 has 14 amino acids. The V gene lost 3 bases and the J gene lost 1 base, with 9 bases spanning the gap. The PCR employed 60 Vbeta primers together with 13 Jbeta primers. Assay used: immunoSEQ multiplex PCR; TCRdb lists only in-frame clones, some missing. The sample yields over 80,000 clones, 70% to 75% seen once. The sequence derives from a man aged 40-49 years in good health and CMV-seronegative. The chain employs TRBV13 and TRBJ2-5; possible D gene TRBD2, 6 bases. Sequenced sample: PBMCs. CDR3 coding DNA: TGTGCCAGCAGCTTCGGGAGCGCCCAAGAGACCCAGTACTTC. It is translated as CASSFGSAQETQYF. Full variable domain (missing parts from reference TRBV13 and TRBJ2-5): AAGVIQSPRHLIKEKRETATLKCYPIPRHDTVYWYQQGPGQDPQFLISFYEKMQSDKGSIPDRFSAQQFSDYHSELNMSSLELGDSALYFCASSFGSAQETQYFGPGTRLLVL.